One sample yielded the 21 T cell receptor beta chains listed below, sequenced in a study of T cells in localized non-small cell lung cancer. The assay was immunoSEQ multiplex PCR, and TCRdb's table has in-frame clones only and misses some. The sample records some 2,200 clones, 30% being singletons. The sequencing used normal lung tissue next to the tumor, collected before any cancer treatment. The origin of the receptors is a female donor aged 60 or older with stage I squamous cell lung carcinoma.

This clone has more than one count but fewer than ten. The CDR3 region has the DNA TGTGCCAGTAGTATTTTGGATGACACTGAAGCTTTCTTT. Translated: CASSILDDTEAFF. The rearrangement links TRBV19 to TRBJ1-1; D not certain. Germline V gene lookup returns CDR1 LNHDA and CDR2 SQIVND (reference sequence). The CDR3 runs to 13 residues. With 3 bases removed from V and 3 bases from J, the gap between germline ends came to 8 bases.

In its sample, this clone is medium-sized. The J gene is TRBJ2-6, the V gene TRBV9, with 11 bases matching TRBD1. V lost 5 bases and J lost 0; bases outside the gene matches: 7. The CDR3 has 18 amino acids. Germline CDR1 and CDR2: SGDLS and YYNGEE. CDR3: CASSGQGARPSGANVLTF. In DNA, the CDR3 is TGTGCCAGCAGTGGACAGGGGGCCAGACCCTCTGGGGCCAACGTCCTGACTTTC.

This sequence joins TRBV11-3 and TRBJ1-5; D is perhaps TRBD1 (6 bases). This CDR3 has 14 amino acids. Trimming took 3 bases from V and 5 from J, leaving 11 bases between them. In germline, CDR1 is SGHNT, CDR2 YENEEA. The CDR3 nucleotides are TGTGCCAGCAGCTTGGATGCAGGGGATCAGCCCCAGCATTTT. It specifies CASSLDAGDQPQHF.

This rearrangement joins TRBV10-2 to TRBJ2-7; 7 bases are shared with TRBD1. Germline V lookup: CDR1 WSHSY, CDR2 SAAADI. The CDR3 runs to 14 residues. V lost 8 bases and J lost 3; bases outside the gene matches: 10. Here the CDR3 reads CASAQGVGGYEQYV. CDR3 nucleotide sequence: TGCGCCAGCGCCCAGGGGGTTGGGGGCTACGAGCAGTACGTC.

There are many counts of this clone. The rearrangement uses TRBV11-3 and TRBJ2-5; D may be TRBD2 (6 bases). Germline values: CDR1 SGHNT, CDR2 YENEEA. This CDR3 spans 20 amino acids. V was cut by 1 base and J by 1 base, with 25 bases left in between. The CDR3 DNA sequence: TGTGCCAGCAGCTTAGGGCCCCTTAGCGGTAGGGGCCGAGGCCAAGAGACCCAGTACTTC. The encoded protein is CASSLGPLSGRGRGQETQYF.

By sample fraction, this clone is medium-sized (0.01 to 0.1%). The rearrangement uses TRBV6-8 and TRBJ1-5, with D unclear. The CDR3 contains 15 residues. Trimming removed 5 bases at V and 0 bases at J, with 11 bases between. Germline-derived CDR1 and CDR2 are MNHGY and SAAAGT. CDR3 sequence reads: CASSDGSYSNQPQHF. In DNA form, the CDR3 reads TGTGCCAGCAGTGATGGCAGCTATAGCAATCAGCCCCAGCATTTT.

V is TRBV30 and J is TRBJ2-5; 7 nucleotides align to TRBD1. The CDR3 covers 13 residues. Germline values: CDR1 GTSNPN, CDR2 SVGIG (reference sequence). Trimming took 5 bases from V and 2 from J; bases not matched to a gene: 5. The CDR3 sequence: CAWGRDRQETQYF. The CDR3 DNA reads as TGTGCCTGGGGCCGGGACAGACAAGAGACCCAGTACTTC.

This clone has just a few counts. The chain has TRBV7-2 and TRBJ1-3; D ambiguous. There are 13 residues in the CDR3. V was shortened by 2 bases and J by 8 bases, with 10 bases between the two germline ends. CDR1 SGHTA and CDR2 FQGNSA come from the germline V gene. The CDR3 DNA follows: TGTGCCAGCAGCTTATCCCTCGGACACACCATATATTTT. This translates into CASSLSLGHTIYF.

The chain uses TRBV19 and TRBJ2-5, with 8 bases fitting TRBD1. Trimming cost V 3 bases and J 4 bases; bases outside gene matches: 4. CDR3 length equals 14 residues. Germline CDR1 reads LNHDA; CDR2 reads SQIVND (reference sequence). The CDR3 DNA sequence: TGTGCCAGTAGTATTGGGCAGGGGGCAGAGACCCAGTACTTC. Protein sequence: CASSIGQGAETQYF.

The CDR3 sequence: CASSLGEGFNTEAFF. The CDR3 coding sequence is TGTGCCAGCAGCTTAGGAGAGGGGTTTAACACTGAAGCTTTCTTT. J is TRBJ1-1 and V is TRBV11-3; D may be TRBD1 (5 bases). The germline gives CDR1 SGHNT, CDR2 YENEEA. The V gene lost 1 base and the J gene lost 2 bases, with 11 bases spanning the gap. The CDR3 totals 15 residues.

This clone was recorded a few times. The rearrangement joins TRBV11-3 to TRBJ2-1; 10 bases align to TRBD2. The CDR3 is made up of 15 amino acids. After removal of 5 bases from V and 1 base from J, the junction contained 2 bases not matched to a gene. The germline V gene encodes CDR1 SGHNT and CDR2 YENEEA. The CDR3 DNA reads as TGTGCCAGCAGCGTTAGCGGGGGGTCCTACAATGAGCAGTTCTTC. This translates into CASSVSGGSYNEQFF.

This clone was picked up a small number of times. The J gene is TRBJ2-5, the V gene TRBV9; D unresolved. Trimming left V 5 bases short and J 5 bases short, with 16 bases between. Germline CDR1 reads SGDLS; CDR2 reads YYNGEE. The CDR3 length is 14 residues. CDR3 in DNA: TGTGCCAGCAGGGCGAGTAGAGGCGGCGAGACCCAGTACTTC. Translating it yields CASRASRGGETQYF.

CDR3 residues: CASSLRARQRTDTQYF. The CDR3 DNA is TGTGCCAGCAGCCTAAGGGCCCGACAGCGCACAGATACGCAGTATTTT. The chain recombines TRBV7-6 with TRBJ2-3, with a possible D match to TRBD1 (5 bases). Trimming shortened V by 5 bases and J by 1 base, and 16 bases separated the two germline ends. The CDR3 consists of 16 residues. Germline CDR1 is SGHVS and CDR2 is FNYEAQ.

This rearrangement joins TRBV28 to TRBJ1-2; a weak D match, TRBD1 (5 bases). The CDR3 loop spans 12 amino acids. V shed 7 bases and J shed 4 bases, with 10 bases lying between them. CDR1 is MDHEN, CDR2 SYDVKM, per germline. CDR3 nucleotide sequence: TGTGCCAGCACCAAGGGGCTCTATGGCTACACCTTC. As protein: CASTKGLYGYTF.

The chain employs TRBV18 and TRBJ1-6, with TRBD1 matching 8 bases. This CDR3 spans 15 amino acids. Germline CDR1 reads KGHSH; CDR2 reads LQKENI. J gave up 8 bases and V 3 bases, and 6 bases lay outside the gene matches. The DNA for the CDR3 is TGTGCCAGCTCACCTCAGGACAGGGACGATTCACCCCTCCACTTT. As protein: CASSPQDRDDSPLHF.

As DNA, the CDR3 is TGTGCCAGCAGCGTAGCCCCGGGACTAGCGGGGGGAAATGAGCAGTTCTTC. Translated: CASSVAPGLAGGNEQFF. The genes are TRBV9 and TRBJ2-1; 15 bases fit TRBD2. The CDR3 contains 17 residues. Germline CDR1 SGDLS, CDR2 YYNGEE. Trimming removed 0 bases from V and 7 bases from J; junction bases left unmatched: 5.

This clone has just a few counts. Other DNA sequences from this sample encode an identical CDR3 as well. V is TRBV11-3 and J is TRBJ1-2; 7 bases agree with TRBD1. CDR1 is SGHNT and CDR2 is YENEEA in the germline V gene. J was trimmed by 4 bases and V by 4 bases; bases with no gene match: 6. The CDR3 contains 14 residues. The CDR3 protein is CASSSRTGGYGYTF. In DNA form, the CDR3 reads TGTGCCAGCAGCTCCAGGACAGGCGGCTATGGCTACACCTTC.

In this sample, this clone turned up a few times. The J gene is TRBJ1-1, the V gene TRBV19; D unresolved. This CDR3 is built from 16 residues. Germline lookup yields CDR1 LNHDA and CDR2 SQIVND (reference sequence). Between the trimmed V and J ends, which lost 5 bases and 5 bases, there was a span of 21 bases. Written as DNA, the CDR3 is TGTGCCAGTAGTCCCGGGGTACAAAGCGGGCGGACTGAAGCTTTCTTT. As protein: CASSPGVQSGRTEAFF.

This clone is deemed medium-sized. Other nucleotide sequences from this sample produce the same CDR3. CDR3 bases: TGTGCCAGCAGCTTAAAGGAGCTGAACACTGAAGCTTTCTTT. It is translated as CASSLKELNTEAFF. The chain has TRBV11-3 and TRBJ1-1, with D uncertain. V lost 2 bases to trimming and J lost 0 bases, with 7 bases between them. The V gene's germline CDR1 is SGHNT and CDR2 YENEEA. This CDR3 region has 14 residues.

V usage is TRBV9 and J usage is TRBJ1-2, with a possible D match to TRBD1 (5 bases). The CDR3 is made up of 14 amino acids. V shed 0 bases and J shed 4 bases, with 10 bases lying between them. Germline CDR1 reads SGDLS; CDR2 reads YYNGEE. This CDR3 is CASSVDWGLYGYTF. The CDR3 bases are TGTGCCAGCAGCGTAGATTGGGGCCTCTATGGCTACACCTTC. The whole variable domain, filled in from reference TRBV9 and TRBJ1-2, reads DSGVTQTPKHLITATGQRVTLRCSPRSGDLSVYWYQQSLDQGLQFLIQYYNGEERAKGNILERFSAQQFPDLHSELNLSSLELGDSALYFCASSVDWGLYGYTFGSGTRLTVV.

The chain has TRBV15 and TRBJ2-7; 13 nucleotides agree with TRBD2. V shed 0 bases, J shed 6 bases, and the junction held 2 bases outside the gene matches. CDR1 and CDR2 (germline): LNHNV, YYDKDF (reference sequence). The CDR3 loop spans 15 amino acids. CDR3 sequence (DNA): TGTGCCACCAGCAGAGATGGACTAGCGGGAGCCGAGCAGTACTTC. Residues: CATSRDGLAGAEQYF.